Below, 9 T cell receptor beta chains from the same sample are listed, as sequenced in a study of CD8 T cells in Susac syndrome. RNA, at roughly 0.45 to 1 ug, was reverse transcribed with random hexamers. TCRdb re-analysed the immunoSEQ multiplex PCR reads in MiXCR, keeping a single row per CDR3 protein. The sample includes 100,000 to 150,000 distinct CDR3 sequences, about 95% seen only once; the top ten take approximately 0.2%. Sequencing was performed on CD8+ T cells from PBMCs. These receptors came from a human donor with Susac syndrome.

Only a few counts were recorded for this clonotype. The J gene is TRBJ2-1, the V gene TRBV18, with D unresolved. Germline CDR1 KGHSH, CDR2 LQKENI. Trimming pared 0 bases from V and 4 bases from J, leaving 10 bases between. The CDR3 is 15 residues long. The DNA of the CDR3 is TGTGCCAGCTCACCACCAGGCTCCGGGTACAATGAGCAGTTCTTC. Amino acids: CASSPPGSGYNEQFF.

The gene calls are TRBV4-1 and TRBJ2-5; D ambiguous. The length of the CDR3 is 15 residues. Trimming removed 0 bases at V and 0 bases at J, with 8 bases between. The germline V gene encodes CDR1 MGHRA and CDR2 YSYEKL. The CDR3 DNA reads TGCGCCAGCAGCCAAGATGGCCACGACCAAGAGACCCAGTACTTC. Residues: CASSQDGHDQETQYF.

The chain recombines TRBV9 with TRBJ1-2; possibly TRBD1 for D (5 bases). V shed 0 bases and J shed 4 bases, with 13 bases lying between them. The germline V gene encodes CDR1 SGDLS and CDR2 YYNGEE. This CDR3 contains 15 residues. CDR3 DNA sequence: TGTGCCAGCAGCGTAGACGAGACAGACCCCTATGGCTACACCTTC. This gives the protein CASSVDETDPYGYTF.

The V and J genes are TRBV29-1 and TRBJ2-7; D is undetermined. The CDR3 runs 13 residues. CDR1 and CDR2 (germline): SQVTM, ANQGSEA. V lost 0 bases, J lost 4 bases, and 10 bases lay in between. CDR3 in amino acids: CSVEDGEQYEQYF. For the CDR3, the DNA is TGCAGCGTTGAAGATGGGGAACAGTACGAGCAGTACTTC.

The chain uses TRBV4-1 and TRBJ1-6, with D hard to call. Trimming left V 4 bases short and J 7 bases short, with 17 bases between. CDR3 length: 16 amino acids. Per germline, CDR1 MGHRA and CDR2 YSYEKL. CDR3 protein: CASSRSPGLSNSPLHF. CDR3 DNA: TGCGCCAGCAGCCGGAGCCCTGGACTAAGCAATTCACCCCTCCACTTT.

The chain's CDR3 is CSARDGRLAGKYQETQYF. As DNA, the CDR3 is TGCAGTGCTAGAGATGGAAGGCTAGCGGGGAAGTACCAAGAGACCCAGTACTTC. The chain carries TRBV20-1 and TRBJ2-5; 9 bases map to TRBD2. The V gene's germline CDR1 is DFQATT and CDR2 SNEGSKA (reference sequence). This CDR3 region has 18 residues. V shed 0 bases and J 0 bases; nucleotides not matched to a gene: 11.

This chain links TRBV20-1 with TRBJ1-1; TRBD1 might be the D (5 bases). The germline gives CDR1 DFQATT, CDR2 SNEGSKA (reference sequence). Deletions cut 3 bases from V and 4 bases from J, with 18 bases between. CDR3 length: 15 amino acids. The CDR3 region has the DNA TGCAGTGCTAGTTCGGGGGGACCCTTCGGCACTGAAGCTTTCTTT. Residues: CSASSGGPFGTEAFF.

This chain links TRBV30 with TRBJ2-7, with 11 positions matching TRBD2. With V trimmed by 1 base and J by 7 bases, 15 bases remained unmatched. The CDR3 runs to 17 residues. Germline assignment: CDR1 GTSNPN and CDR2 SVGIG (reference sequence). The CDR3, as DNA: TGTGCCTGGAGTGAGGGGACTAGCGGAAGAGGGCCGGGGGAGCAGTACTTC. Its translation is CAWSEGTSGRGPGEQYF.

The chain is built from TRBV4-2 and TRBJ1-1; 9 bases match TRBD1. Germline CDR1 is LGHNA and CDR2 is YNFKEQ. The ends lost 3 bases at V and 5 bases at J; junction bases unmatched: 7. The CDR3 extends over 15 amino acids. CDR3 bases: TGTGCCAGCAGCCACGCGGGACAGGGCGGAACTGAAGCTTTCTTT. This gives the protein CASSHAGQGGTEAFF.